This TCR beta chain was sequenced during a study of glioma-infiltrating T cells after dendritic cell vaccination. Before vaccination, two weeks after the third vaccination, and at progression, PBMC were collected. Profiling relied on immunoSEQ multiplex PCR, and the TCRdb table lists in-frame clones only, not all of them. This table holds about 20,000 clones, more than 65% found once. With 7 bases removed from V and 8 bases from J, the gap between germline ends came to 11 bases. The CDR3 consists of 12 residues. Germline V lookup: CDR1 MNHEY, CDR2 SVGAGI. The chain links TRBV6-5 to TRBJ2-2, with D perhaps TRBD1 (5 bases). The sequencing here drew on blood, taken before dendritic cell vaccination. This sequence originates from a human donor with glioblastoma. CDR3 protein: CASMIRGGELFF. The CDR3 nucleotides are TGTGCCAGCATGATAAGGGGAGGGGAGCTGTTTTTT.